Below, 23 T cell receptor beta chains from the same sample are listed, as sequenced in a study of cytomegalovirus exposure and HLA in healthy donors. The study ran its PCR with 60 Vbeta and 13 Jbeta primers. Repertoires were generated with immunoSEQ multiplex PCR, while TCRdb's copy carries only in-frame clones and drops some. This table has more than 95,000 clones, over 65% appearing once. The source material was PBMCs. The receptors were sampled from a man between 25 and 39 years old in good health and CMV-seropositive.

Of note for this clone: At one of its ends the junction is not consistent with the germline gene, which may arise from a read error. V is TRBV7-9 and J is TRBJ2-7; TRBD2 agrees at 7 bases. The germline V gene encodes CDR1 SEHNR and CDR2 FQNEAQ (reference sequence). The CDR3 has 17 residues. Written as DNA, the CDR3 is TGTTCCAGCAGCTCGCCCCTAAATGCGGGAGTTTCGCGGGAGCAGTACTTC. Its translation is CSSSSPLNAGVSREQYF.

The rearrangement uses TRBV9 and TRBJ2-1; 7 bases align to TRBD1. J lost 9 bases, V lost 5 bases, and 14 bases had no gene match. The CDR3 contains 15 residues. Germline CDR1 SGDLS, CDR2 YYNGEE. The CDR3 DNA is TGTGCCAGCAGAGCCGGGACAGACTATGGTAGTGAGCAGTTCTTC. Protein: CASRAGTDYGSEQFF.

V gene TRBV5-1 combines with J gene TRBJ2-7; 7 positions match TRBD2. This CDR3 comprises 17 residues. V lost 5 bases and J lost 0; bases outside the gene matches: 14. Germline V CDR1 and CDR2: SGHRS, YFSETQ. For the CDR3, the DNA is TGCGCCAGCAGGCCCGGGGAGGGACGGGGCGTCTCCTACGAGCAGTACTTC. This codes for CASRPGEGRGVSYEQYF. Supplemented by reference TRBV5-1 and TRBJ2-7, the full variable domain reads KAGVTQTPRYLIKTRGQQVTLSCSPISGHRSVSWYQQTPGQGLQFLFEYFSETQRNKGNFPGRFSGRQFSNSRSEMNVSTLELGDSALYLCASRPGEGRGVSYEQYFGPGTRLTVT.

This chain links TRBV19 with TRBJ2-6, with 7 nucleotides matching TRBD1. Trimming cost V 8 bases and J 0 bases; bases outside gene matches: 16. The CDR3 sequence is 19 residues long. Germline CDR1 and CDR2: LNHDA and SQIVND (reference sequence). This chain's CDR3 is CASLATPTGISSGANVLTF. The CDR3, as DNA: TGTGCCAGTCTCGCTACACCGACAGGGATTTCCTCTGGGGCCAACGTCCTGACTTTC.

This clone was picked up a small number of times. A read error may produce the germline difference seen at one junction end. The chain joins TRBV6-5 to TRBJ2-7; 7 bases agree with TRBD2. This CDR3 is built from 15 residues. CDR1 and CDR2 (germline): MNHEY, SVGAGI. The CDR3 is CASRYSGEGSYEQYF. As DNA, the CDR3 is TGTGCCAGCAGATACTCCGGGGAGGGGTCCTACGAGCAGTACTTC.

The rearrangement uses TRBV18 and TRBJ1-2, with D tentatively TRBD1 (5 bases). The CDR3 spans 16 residues. V shed 6 bases and J shed 6 bases, with 23 bases lying between them. Per the germline V gene, CDR1 is KGHSH and CDR2 is LQKENI. DNA of the CDR3: TGTGCCAGCTCCCGAACCACAGTACAGGCTGAAGATGGCTACACCTTC. Translated, it gives CASSRTTVQAEDGYTF. Drawing the rest from reference TRBV18 and TRBJ1-2, the complete variable domain is NAGVMQNPRHLVRRRGQEARLRCSPMKGHSHVYWYRQLPEEGLKFMVYLQKENIIDESGMPKERFSAEFPKEGPSILRIQQVVRGDSAAYFCASSRTTVQAEDGYTFGSGTRLTVV.

This clone has a handful of counts. At one boundary the junction diverges from the germline segment, which might be a read error. The V call is TRBV7-9, the J call TRBJ2-7, with 10 bases that match TRBD2. This CDR3 region has 18 residues. Per germline, CDR1 SEHNR and CDR2 FQNEAQ (reference sequence). The CDR3 loop is CSSSPPHRASGRGDEQYF. The CDR3 DNA sequence: TGTTCCAGCAGCCCCCCACACAGGGCTAGCGGGAGAGGGGACGAGCAGTACTTC. Combining the CDR3 with reference TRBV7-9 and TRBJ2-7 gives the whole variable domain DTGVSQNPRHKITKRGQNVTFRCDPISEHNRLYWYRQTLGQGPEFLTYFQNEAQLEKSRLLSDRFSAERPKGSFSTLEIQRTEQGDSAMYLCSSSPPHRASGRGDEQYFGPGTRLTVT.

V usage is TRBV5-8 and J usage is TRBJ1-2; TRBD1 might be the D (6 bases). The V gene lost 4 bases and the J gene lost 4 bases, with 20 bases spanning the gap. This CDR3 comprises 16 residues. The V gene's germline CDR1 is SGHTS and CDR2 YDEGEE. The CDR3 coding sequence is TGTGCCAGCAGCCCCGGACAGCACGGTGGTATCTATGGCTACACCTTC. Amino acids: CASSPGQHGGIYGYTF.

The chain joins TRBV9 to TRBJ1-1; a weak D match, TRBD1 (5 bases). Germline V gives CDR1 SGDLS, CDR2 YYNGEE. This CDR3 comprises 14 residues. V lost 4 bases, J lost 4 bases, and 14 bases lay in between. CDR3 region: CASSPDPRVTEAFF. The CDR3 nucleotides read TGTGCCAGCAGCCCGGACCCCAGGGTCACTGAAGCTTTCTTT.

The rearrangement joins TRBV15 to TRBJ2-1, with a weak D call TRBD2 (6 bases). The CDR3 is 14 amino acids. The germline gives CDR1 LNHNV, CDR2 YYDKDF (reference sequence). Trimming left V 0 bases short and J 6 bases short, with 9 bases between. CDR3 residues: CATSRDSGGNEQFF. The DNA for the CDR3 is TGTGCCACCAGCAGAGATTCCGGGGGCAATGAGCAGTTCTTC.

The gene calls are TRBV27 and TRBJ2-7; 9 nucleotides agree with TRBD2. The length of the CDR3 is 14 residues. Germline CDR1 is MNHEY and CDR2 is SMNVEV (reference sequence). V lost 10 bases and J lost 6; bases outside the gene matches: 13. The CDR3 region has the DNA TGTGCCATCTCACAGGCGGGAGGGCCGCGCGAGCAGTACTTC. Translated: CAISQAGGPREQYF.

The chain employs TRBV2 and TRBJ2-7; D not certain. V was cut by 1 base and J by 3 bases, with 13 bases left in between. The germline V gene has CDR1 SNHLY and CDR2 FYNNEI. This CDR3 spans 15 amino acids. In DNA form, the CDR3 reads TGTGCCAGCAGTGAAGGCACAGCCCTTAACTACGAGCAGTACTTC. Translating it yields CASSEGTALNYEQYF.

The chain uses TRBV6-1 and TRBJ2-1, with 11 bases aligning to TRBD2. V lost 5 bases to trimming and J lost 8 bases; unmatched junction nucleotides: 8. CDR3 length equals 15 residues. Germline V lookup: CDR1 MNHNS, CDR2 SASEGT. This CDR3 reads CASSITSGSVYEQFF. The DNA of the CDR3 is TGTGCCAGCAGTATAACTAGCGGGAGTGTCTATGAGCAGTTCTTC.

In its sample, this clone ranks as medium-sized (0.01 to 0.1%). The chain uses TRBV6-5 and TRBJ2-3, with D possibly matching TRBD2 (5 bases). Germline V gives CDR1 MNHEY, CDR2 SVGAGI. V dropped 3 bases and J dropped 6 bases, with 16 bases sitting between them. CDR3 length: 15 residues. CDR3 residues: CASSYSVLGIDTQYF. The CDR3 nucleotides read TGTGCCAGCAGTTATTCCGTGCTCGGGATCGATACGCAGTATTTT.

The chain has TRBV9 and TRBJ1-3; 9 bases align to TRBD1. Trimming cost V 4 bases and J 3 bases; bases outside gene matches: 8. The germline V gene has CDR1 SGDLS and CDR2 YYNGEE. This CDR3 region has 16 residues. The CDR3 bases are TGTGCCAGCAGCATAGCCGGGACAGGGAATGGAAACACCATATATTTT. Translating it yields CASSIAGTGNGNTIYF.

The chain couples TRBV9 to TRBJ2-3; 8 bases map to TRBD2. This CDR3 comprises 16 residues. V was pared by 0 bases and J by 4 bases, with 7 bases of the junction left unmatched. Germline values: CDR1 SGDLS, CDR2 YYNGEE. The chain's CDR3 is CASSVEASGSPDTQYF. In DNA form, the CDR3 reads TGTGCCAGCAGCGTAGAGGCCAGCGGGAGCCCAGATACGCAGTATTTT. Complete variable domain (other parts from reference TRBV9 and TRBJ2-3): DSGVTQTPKHLITATGQRVTLRCSPRSGDLSVYWYQQSLDQGLQFLIQYYNGEERAKGNILERFSAQQFPDLHSELNLSSLELGDSALYFCASSVEASGSPDTQYFGPGTRLTVL.

J is TRBJ2-2 and V is TRBV9, with 7 nucleotides matching TRBD2. This CDR3 has 14 residues. CDR1 and CDR2 (germline): SGDLS, YYNGEE. Trimming removed 2 bases from V and 5 bases from J; junction bases left unmatched: 3. The CDR3 DNA reads as TGTGCCAGCAGCGTTCGGGAGGAGACCGGGGAGCTGTTTTTT. It encodes CASSVREETGELFF.

A few counts support this clone. The chain is built from TRBV11-3 and TRBJ2-7; 8 bases match TRBD1. Germline CDR1 and CDR2: SGHNT and YENEEA. There are 14 residues in the CDR3. V lost 5 bases, J lost 1 base, and 4 bases stayed unmatched. CDR3 DNA sequence: TGTGCCAGCAGCCCCGGACAGGGATCCTACGAGCAGTACTTC. It translates to CASSPGQGSYEQYF. Complete variable domain (other parts from reference TRBV11-3 and TRBJ2-7): EAGVVQSPRYKIIEKKQPVAFWCNPISGHNTLYWYLQNLGQGPELLIRYENEEAVDDSQLPKDRFSAERLKGVDSTLKIQPAELGDSAVYLCASSPGQGSYEQYFGPGTRLTVT.

The rearrangement uses TRBV7-8 and TRBJ1-1; D remains unclear. With 1 base removed from V and 4 bases from J, the gap between germline ends came to 10 bases. CDR3 length equals 14 residues. Germline V gives CDR1 SGHVS, CDR2 FQNEAQ. This CDR3 reads CASSLESGGTEAFF. The CDR3 DNA reads as TGTGCCAGCAGCTTAGAATCAGGTGGCACTGAAGCTTTCTTT. The variable domain in full, with the rest retrieved from reference TRBV7-8 and TRBJ1-1, is GAGVSQSPRYKVAKRGQDVALRCDPISGHVSLFWYQQALGQGPEFLTYFQNEAQLDKSGLPSDRFFAERPEGSVSTLKIQRTQQEDSAVYLCASSLESGGTEAFFGQGTRLTVV.

In its sample, this clone was seen once. J is TRBJ1-5 and V is TRBV7-2, with a tentative D call TRBD1 (6 bases). The V gene's germline CDR1 is SGHTA and CDR2 FQGNSA. The length of the CDR3 is 17 residues. V was clipped by 4 bases and J by 0 bases, with 16 bases between them. As DNA, the CDR3 is TGTGCCAGCAGCTCGGGCCGGACAGTGATTAGCAATCAGCCCCAGCATTTT. It yields the protein CASSSGRTVISNQPQHF.

This chain links TRBV9 with TRBJ2-7; 14 bases fit TRBD2. CDR1 and CDR2 (germline): SGDLS, YYNGEE. The CDR3 is made up of 16 amino acids. Losses at the gene ends were 1 base for V and 4 bases for J; bases not matched to a gene: 4. The CDR3 spells CASSVSGLAGEYEQYF. CDR3 DNA: TGTGCCAGCAGCGTATCGGGACTAGCGGGAGAATACGAGCAGTACTTC.

The V call is TRBV5-6, the J call TRBJ2-7; D ambiguous. Deletions cut 0 bases from V and 2 bases from J, with 6 bases between. CDR1 and CDR2 from the germline V gene are SGHDT and YYEEEE. The CDR3 totals 13 residues. The CDR3 nucleotides read TGTGCCAGCAGCTTGGGGAGTCCCTACGAGCAGTACTTC. Amino acid sequence: CASSLGSPYEQYF.

The V gene is TRBV4-2, the J gene TRBJ2-7; 9 nucleotides line up with TRBD1. This CDR3 is 15 amino acids long. The germline V gene encodes CDR1 LGHNA and CDR2 YNFKEQ. Trimming removed 0 bases from V and 5 bases from J; junction bases left unmatched: 5. CDR3 sequence reads: CASSQEQRTGDEQYF. The CDR3 DNA sequence: TGTGCCAGCAGCCAAGAACAACGGACAGGGGACGAGCAGTACTTC.